These 25 T cell receptor beta chains were all obtained from the same sample, sequenced in a study of cytomegalovirus exposure and HLA in healthy donors. Both 60 Vbeta primers and 13 Jbeta primers went into the PCR. Sequenced by immunoSEQ multiplex PCR; TCRdb stores in-frame clones only, minus some. Here the sample spans some 140,000 clones, around 83% being singletons. Sequencing input: PBMCs. These receptors all stem from a male donor in good health and CMV-seropositive.

The V call is TRBV10-3, the J call TRBJ2-2; the D gene is possibly TRBD1 (5 bases). CDR3 length: 13 residues. With 4 bases removed from V and 4 bases from J, the gap between germline ends came to 7 bases. CDR1 and CDR2 (germline): ENHRY, SYGVKD. CDR3 loop: CAISVRGTGELFF. The CDR3 coding sequence is TGTGCCATCAGTGTAAGGGGCACCGGGGAGCTGTTTTTT.

The chain joins TRBV6-1 to TRBJ1-5; 7 positions match TRBD1. The CDR3 is 15 residues long. Germline CDR1 and CDR2: MNHNS and SASEGT. V shed 5 bases, J shed 3 bases, and the junction held 7 bases outside the gene matches. The CDR3 sequence is CASSRKGTDNQPQHF. CDR3 sequence (DNA): TGTGCCAGCAGTCGCAAGGGGACAGACAATCAGCCCCAGCATTTT.

The V and J genes are TRBV5-6 and TRBJ2-2; TRBD1 matches at 7 bases. Germline V gene data show CDR1 as SGHDT and CDR2 as YYEEEE. The J segment lost 4 bases and the V segment lost 3 bases, leaving 3 bases of the junction unmatched. The CDR3 consists of 14 residues. The CDR3 region has the DNA TGTGCCAGCAGCTCGGGACAGCCCACCGGGGAGCTGTTTTTT. Translated: CASSSGQPTGELFF.

The chain employs TRBV4-2 and TRBJ2-7; 7 nucleotides match TRBD2. Per the germline V gene, CDR1 is LGHNA and CDR2 is YNFKEQ. The junction had 9 bases not matched to a gene; V was cut back by 6 bases and J by 1 base. The CDR3 is 15 residues long. Here the CDR3 DNA reads TGTGCCAGCAGTTTTAACAGCGGGGAGTCCTACGAGCAGTACTTC. Its protein is CASSFNSGESYEQYF.

The chain combines TRBV7-3 with TRBJ1-3; D unresolved. Germline loops: CDR1 SGHTA, CDR2 FQGTGA. V was shortened by 2 bases and J by 4 bases, with 12 bases between the two germline ends. There are 15 residues in the CDR3. CDR3 sequence reads: CASSLLGGEGNTIYF. The DNA for the CDR3 is TGTGCCAGCAGCTTACTGGGAGGAGAAGGAAACACCATATATTTT.

The gene calls are TRBV18 and TRBJ1-1; D perhaps matches TRBD1 (6 bases). V lost 5 bases and J lost 0, with 13 bases in between. Germline lookup yields CDR1 KGHSH and CDR2 LQKENI. This CDR3 contains 15 residues. CDR3 sequence reads: CASSSSQGLNTEAFF. In nucleotides, the CDR3 is TGTGCCAGCTCATCTTCGCAGGGGTTGAACACTGAAGCTTTCTTT.

The chain uses TRBV19 and TRBJ1-1; no definite D call. The V end was cut by 2 bases, the J end by 8 bases, with 12 bases between. The CDR3 runs to 13 residues. The germline CDR1 and CDR2 sequences are LNHDA and SQIVND (reference sequence). The CDR3 reads CASSIRFGEEAFF. The CDR3 nucleotides read TGTGCCAGTAGTATAAGGTTTGGAGAAGAAGCTTTCTTT. The full variable domain, in which reference TRBV19 and TRBJ1-1 provide the parts outside the CDR3, is DGGITQSPKYLFRKEGQNVTLSCEQNLNHDAMYWYRQDPGQGLRLIYYSQIVNDFQKGDIAEGYSVSREKKESFPLTVTSAQKNPTAFYLCASSIRFGEEAFFGQGTRLTVV.

This chain links TRBV7-6 with TRBJ2-3; D is unclear. There are 15 residues in the CDR3. The V gene lost 2 bases and the J gene lost 5 bases, with 14 bases spanning the gap. The germline V gene has CDR1 SGHVS and CDR2 FNYEAQ. The CDR3 loop reads CASSLTPNRGDTQYF. In DNA, the CDR3 is TGTGCCAGCAGCTTAACACCTAATCGCGGAGATACGCAGTATTTT.

In the case of this clone: At the DNA level, this CDR3 is encoded by other sequences in the same sample as well. This chain's CDR3 is CASSLTSGPYNEQFF. The CDR3 coding sequence is TGTGCCAGCAGCTTGACTAGCGGGCCTTACAATGAGCAGTTCTTC. The J gene is TRBJ2-1, the V gene TRBV7-3; 10 nucleotides align to TRBD2. In germline, CDR1 is SGHTA, CDR2 FQGTGA. Losses at the gene ends were 3 bases for V and 4 bases for J; bases not matched to a gene: 3. CDR3 length equals 15 residues.

The CDR3 DNA reads TGTGCCAGCAGCTCAGGACTAGCGAACCGGGAGCTGTTTTTT. Amino acids: CASSSGLANRELFF. J is TRBJ2-2 and V is TRBV13; TRBD2 matches at 9 bases. Germline V gene sequence: CDR1 PRHDT, CDR2 FYEKMQ (reference sequence). The CDR3 length is 14 residues. Trimming at V came to 4 bases and at J to 9 bases, leaving 6 bases not matched to a gene.

V usage is TRBV13 and J usage is TRBJ2-7, with 7 bases fitting TRBD2. The V gene's germline CDR1 is PRHDT and CDR2 FYEKMQ (reference sequence). The CDR3 is made up of 15 amino acids. Trimming at V came to 3 bases and at J to 0 bases, leaving 5 bases not matched to a gene. The CDR3 reads CASSFWRESSYEQYF. CDR3 sequence (DNA): TGTGCCAGCAGCTTCTGGCGGGAGAGCTCCTACGAGCAGTACTTC.

The V gene is TRBV7-9, the J gene TRBJ2-7, with D possibly TRBD1 on 6 matching bases. Trimming took 4 bases from V and 0 from J, leaving 10 bases between them. Germline values: CDR1 SEHNR, CDR2 FQNEAQ (reference sequence). This CDR3 has 14 amino acids. The chain's CDR3 is CASSYGTPSYEQYF. CDR3 nucleotide sequence: TGTGCCAGCAGCTACGGGACACCCTCCTACGAGCAGTACTTC.

Regarding this clone: The germline gene is not matched at one end of the junction; a read error may be the cause. The CDR3 nucleotides read TGTTCCAGCACCAGGACAGCCACCTACGAGCAGTACTTC. This codes for CSSTRTATYEQYF. The rearrangement uses TRBV7-9 and TRBJ2-7; D might be TRBD1 (6 bases). The length of the CDR3 is 13 residues. CDR1 and CDR2 (germline): SEHNR, FQNEAQ (reference sequence).

This clone was counted between two and nine times. The chain uses TRBV9 and TRBJ1-6; 7 nucleotides line up with TRBD1. Germline lookup yields CDR1 SGDLS and CDR2 YYNGEE. The CDR3 is 16 amino acids. V shed 0 bases, J shed 6 bases, and the junction held 6 bases outside the gene matches. The CDR3: CASSVAPTGTNSPLHF. CDR3 DNA sequence: TGTGCCAGCAGCGTAGCCCCGACAGGGACTAATTCACCCCTCCACTTT.

The chain joins TRBV4-1 to TRBJ1-5, with D unclear. V lost 4 bases and J 6 bases, leaving 13 bases between the germline ends. The CDR3 is made up of 14 amino acids. Germline lookup yields CDR1 MGHRA and CDR2 YSYEKL. The CDR3 here is CASSPRDNAQPQHF. CDR3 DNA sequence: TGCGCCAGCAGCCCACGTGACAACGCTCAGCCCCAGCATTTT.

The chain is built from TRBV9 and TRBJ2-2, with 10 nucleotides matching TRBD2. There are 18 residues in the CDR3. Germline loops: CDR1 SGDLS, CDR2 YYNGEE. Trimming took 4 bases from V and 0 from J; bases not matched to a gene: 9. The CDR3 sequence: CASSTWTSGKPNTGELFF. The CDR3 nucleotides read TGTGCCAGCAGCACCTGGACTAGCGGAAAACCGAACACCGGGGAGCTGTTTTTT.

V usage is TRBV5-6 and J usage is TRBJ1-2; no clear D. Germline CDR1 reads SGHDT; CDR2 reads YYEEEE. The V end lost 4 bases, the J end lost 8 bases, and 15 bases lay between the germline ends. This CDR3 region has 13 residues. CDR3 coding DNA: TGTGCCAGCAGCGGTGGCGGGAATTTGGGCTACACCTTC. Encoded protein: CASSGGGNLGYTF.

This chain connects TRBV29-1 to TRBJ1-1, with D perhaps TRBD1 (6 bases). CDR3 length: 13 amino acids. With 6 bases removed from V and 0 bases from J, the gap between germline ends came to 11 bases. CDR1 SQVTM and CDR2 ANQGSEA come from the germline V gene. CDR3 DNA: TGCAGCGTGGACAGACCCTTGAACACTGAAGCTTTCTTT. Protein sequence: CSVDRPLNTEAFF.

The chain has TRBV6-1 and TRBJ1-5, with 12 bases that match TRBD1. The CDR3 totals 14 residues. The V gene end was trimmed by 10 bases and the J gene end by 6 bases; junction bases not matched to a gene: 7. CDR1 is MNHNS and CDR2 is SASEGT in the germline V gene. In DNA form, the CDR3 reads TGTGCCACTACGGGACAGGGGGCGATTCAGCCCCAGCATTTT. Translation gives CATTGQGAIQPQHF.

This rearrangement joins TRBV5-4 to TRBJ2-7; D not certain. Germline V gene lookup returns CDR1 SGHNT and CDR2 YYREEE (reference sequence). The CDR3 runs to 14 residues. The germline V and J ends were trimmed by 3 bases and 2 bases, with 12 bases remaining between them. The CDR3 here is CASSYDTGPYEQYF. DNA of the CDR3: TGTGCCAGCAGCTACGACACTGGGCCCTACGAGCAGTACTTC.

The chain employs TRBV9 and TRBJ1-5, with 10 bases matching TRBD1. Germline V lookup: CDR1 SGDLS, CDR2 YYNGEE. This CDR3 comprises 15 residues. Losses at the gene ends were 3 bases for V and 4 bases for J; bases not matched to a gene: 4. This CDR3 reads CASSEGTGVNQPQHF. The DNA for the CDR3 is TGTGCCAGCAGCGAGGGGACAGGGGTTAATCAGCCCCAGCATTTT. The whole variable domain, remainder taken from reference TRBV9 and TRBJ1-5, is DSGVTQTPKHLITATGQRVTLRCSPRSGDLSVYWYQQSLDQGLQFLIQYYNGEERAKGNILERFSAQQFPDLHSELNLSSLELGDSALYFCASSEGTGVNQPQHFGDGTRLSIL.

The V gene is TRBV6-5, the J gene TRBJ1-1, with TRBD1 matching over 8 bases. In germline, CDR1 is MNHEY, CDR2 SVGAGI. This CDR3 region has 12 residues. With 5 bases clipped from V and 6 bases from J, the junction kept 2 bases outside the gene matches. Written as DNA, the CDR3 is TGTGCCAGCAGTCGGACAGGGTCTGAAGCTTTCTTT. This sequence encodes CASSRTGSEAFF.

The rearrangement links TRBV15 to TRBJ2-1; a possible D gene is TRBD1 (6 bases). V dropped 0 bases and J dropped 5 bases, with 26 bases sitting between them. Germline values: CDR1 LNHNV, CDR2 YYDKDF (reference sequence). There are 20 residues in the CDR3. The CDR3 loop reads CATSRDGVWQGPSNNNEQFF. CDR3 in DNA: TGTGCCACCAGCAGAGATGGGGTTTGGCAGGGGCCAAGCAATAACAATGAGCAGTTCTTC.

The chain is built from TRBV6-5 and TRBJ1-2; D is undetermined. V lost 0 bases and J 4 bases, leaving 9 bases between the germline ends. CDR1 MNHEY and CDR2 SVGAGI come from the germline V gene. This CDR3 contains 14 residues. Here the CDR3 reads CASSYSPGLYGYTF. CDR3 nucleotides: TGTGCCAGCAGTTACTCCCCAGGCCTCTATGGCTACACCTTC.

This chain links TRBV7-3 with TRBJ2-2, with D possibly being TRBD2 (6 bases). The V and J ends lost 0 bases and 4 bases respectively, with 6 bases between them. Germline V CDR1 and CDR2: SGHTA, FQGTGA. CDR3 length: 14 amino acids. The CDR3 DNA sequence: TGTGCCAGCAGCTTAACGGAGGGCACCGGGGAGCTGTTTTTT. Translated, it gives CASSLTEGTGELFF.